A single T cell receptor beta chain is shown here with its context. Each CDR3 protein gets one entry after TCRdb re-called the reads with MiXCR. In the table there are about 600,000 distinct CDR3 sequences, 24% of which are singletons. The V end was cut by 6 bases, the J end by 4 bases, with 16 bases between. Germline CDR1 MDHEN, CDR2 SYDVKM. The CDR3 has 15 amino acids. The sample belongs to a study of T cell repertoires in cytomegalovirus infection. The rearrangement uses TRBV28 and TRBJ2-1; possibly TRBD1 for D (6 bases). This TCR derives from a human donor in good health (CMV status not recorded). Some clones in this sample may be carry-over from other donors' samples. Sequenced sample: CD8+ T cells from PBMCs. The chain's CDR3 is CASRRGWTVYNEQFF. The CDR3 DNA is TGTGCCAGCAGACGCGGGTGGACAGTTTACAATGAGCAGTTCTTC.